The 6 T cell receptor beta chains given below trace back to one sample, sequenced in a study of blood T cell repertoires in COVID-19. Sequencing used immunoSEQ multiplex PCR; TCRdb keeps in-frame clones, though not all of them. The table lists about 97,000 clones, around 90% of them singletons. The sequencing sample was made of peripheral blood. These receptors came from a woman in her 50s with COVID-19, enrolled during active disease.

The rearrangement joins TRBV5-6 to TRBJ2-7; no firm D call. Germline values: CDR1 SGHDT, CDR2 YYEEEE. This CDR3 is 13 amino acids long. Trimming stripped 2 bases from V and 7 bases from J, with 13 bases between. CDR3 coding DNA: TGTGCCAGCAGCTTCGCTAGTTTAGATGAGCAGTACTTC. Amino acids: CASSFASLDEQYF.

This clone was seen more than once but under ten times. The chain employs TRBV4-3 and TRBJ1-4; tentative D call: TRBD1 (5 bases). Germline V gene lookup returns CDR1 LGHNA and CDR2 YSLEER. The CDR3 runs 15 residues. V dropped 0 bases and J dropped 8 bases, with 13 bases sitting between them. The CDR3 loop reads CASSQDLSSGEKLFF. CDR3 nucleotides: TGCGCCAGCAGCCAAGATCTCAGTTCAGGGGAAAAACTGTTTTTT.

This chain connects TRBV5-1 to TRBJ2-3, with 8 bases aligning to TRBD1. The CDR3 extends over 13 amino acids. The germline V gene encodes CDR1 SGHRS and CDR2 YFSETQ. With 0 bases clipped from V and 9 bases from J, the junction kept 3 bases outside the gene matches. The CDR3 region has the DNA TGCGCCAGCAGCTTGGACAGGGGGTTAACGCAGTATTTT. The encoded protein is CASSLDRGLTQYF.

The gene calls are TRBV19 and TRBJ2-2, with D uncertain. Trimming left V 3 bases short and J 5 bases short, with 19 bases between. Per the germline V gene, CDR1 is LNHDA and CDR2 is SQIVND (reference sequence). The length of the CDR3 is 17 residues. The CDR3 bases are TGTGCCAGTAGTATGGGCGCTCACCCAAGCCAGACCGGGGAGCTGTTTTTT. This codes for CASSMGAHPSQTGELFF. The complete variable domain, with remaining parts taken from reference TRBV19 and TRBJ2-2, reads DGGITQSPKYLFRKEGQNVTLSCEQNLNHDAMYWYRQDPGQGLRLIYYSQIVNDFQKGDIAEGYSVSREKKESFPLTVTSAQKNPTAFYLCASSMGAHPSQTGELFFGEGSRLTVL.

V and J are TRBV6-6 and TRBJ1-5, with 8 bases identical to TRBD1. Trimming cost V 0 bases and J 4 bases; bases outside gene matches: 2. The CDR3 extends over 15 amino acids. Germline CDR1 MNHNY, CDR2 SVGAGI (reference sequence). This CDR3 reads CASSYSTGVNQPQHF. In nucleotides, the CDR3 is TGTGCCAGCAGTTACTCGACAGGGGTGAATCAGCCCCAGCATTTT.

This sequence joins TRBV5-6 and TRBJ1-5, with D perhaps TRBD1 (6 bases). Per the germline V gene, CDR1 is SGHDT and CDR2 is YYEEEE. The CDR3 spans 14 residues. The ends were cut back, 4 bases at V and 6 bases at J, with 14 bases in the middle. The DNA for the CDR3 is TGTGCCAGCAGCGCAGGGGAGAAGAGTCAGCCCCAGCATTTT. Encoded protein: CASSAGEKSQPQHF.